The 30 T cell receptor beta chains below all came from one sample that was sequenced in a study of shared clonotypes between healthy human individuals. The method was immunoSEQ multiplex PCR; TCRdb's version includes in-frame clones alone and lacks a portion of them. Of roughly 660,000 clones listed, about 90% are singletons. The sample taken for sequencing was memory CD8+ T cells from PBMCs. Indicated subset: CD45RO+ cells pooled with CCR7-negative TemRA cells. Source of these receptors: a man younger than 35 in good health. Some clones in this sample may be carry-over from other donors' samples.

The chain employs TRBV25-1 and TRBJ2-5, with D possibly matching TRBD1 (5 bases). The V end was cut by 6 bases, the J end by 3 bases, with 20 bases between. The CDR3 extends over 16 amino acids. Germline V gives CDR1 MGHDK, CDR2 SYGVNS. The CDR3 is CASSRPVRTYEETQYF. The CDR3 nucleotides are TGTGCCAGCAGCCGTCCTGTGCGGACATACGAAGAGACCCAGTACTTC.

This clone was observed once. The chain couples TRBV7-9 to TRBJ2-5; 7 bases fit TRBD1. Germline V gene sequence: CDR1 SEHNR, CDR2 FQNEAQ (reference sequence). Unmatched junction bases numbered 7, after V lost 1 base and J lost 5 bases. This CDR3 region has 15 residues. In nucleotides, the CDR3 is TGTGCCAGCAGCTTAGGGACAGGTTTGTTGGAGACCCAGTACTTC. Its translation is CASSLGTGLLETQYF.

V is TRBV27 and J is TRBJ2-1, with D unresolved. Trimming cost V 0 bases and J 9 bases, with 6 bases left between them. The CDR3 loop spans 12 amino acids. Germline CDR1 and CDR2: MNHEY and SMNVEV (reference sequence). CDR3 nucleotide sequence: TGTGCCAGCAGTTTATCGCGACGTGAGCAGTTCTTC. Its translation is CASSLSRREQFF.

This rearrangement joins TRBV11-2 to TRBJ2-1; TRBD2 agrees at 12 bases. Unmatched junction bases numbered 0, after V lost 1 base and J lost 2 bases. The CDR3 consists of 16 residues. Germline CDR1 SGHAT, CDR2 FQNNGV. Here the CDR3 reads CASSLGLAGAYNEQFF. The DNA of the CDR3 is TGTGCCAGCAGCTTAGGACTAGCGGGGGCCTACAATGAGCAGTTCTTC.

The V gene is TRBV15, the J gene TRBJ1-2; no clear D. Germline CDR1 reads LNHNV; CDR2 reads YYDKDF (reference sequence). Trimming left V 0 bases short and J 0 bases short, with 20 bases between. The CDR3 has 19 amino acids. The DNA for the CDR3 is TGTGCCACCAGCAGAGACACTTCGACCGGATACATCGCTAACTATGGCTACACCTTC. As protein: CATSRDTSTGYIANYGYTF.

This clone is a singleton in its sample. The genes are TRBV7-9 and TRBJ2-5; a possible D gene is TRBD2 (6 bases). Per the germline V gene, CDR1 is SEHNR and CDR2 is FQNEAQ (reference sequence). The V gene lost 5 bases and the J gene lost 5 bases, with 15 bases spanning the gap. The CDR3 spans 14 residues. The CDR3 is CASSGRQGGETQYF. Here the CDR3 DNA reads TGTGCCAGCAGCGGCCGGCAGGGAGGCGAGACCCAGTACTTC.

The V and J genes are TRBV28 and TRBJ2-1, with TRBD1 identical over 8 bases. The germline gives CDR1 MDHEN, CDR2 SYDVKM. V was clipped by 6 bases and J by 15 bases; unmatched bases: 13. The CDR3 is 13 residues long. The CDR3 sequence is CASSTLPGDRRFF. In nucleotides, the CDR3 is TGTGCCAGCAGCACCCTCCCCGGGGACAGGCGGTTCTTC.

V and J are TRBV2 and TRBJ1-1; D remains unclear. Per germline, CDR1 SNHLY and CDR2 FYNNEI. CDR3 length: 15 residues. Trimming left V 3 bases short and J 6 bases short, with 17 bases between. DNA for the CDR3: TGTGCCAGCAGTGACCCCACCGGGCCCCGACCTGAAGCTTTCTTT. This sequence encodes CASSDPTGPRPEAFF.

The J gene is TRBJ1-4, the V gene TRBV21-1. TRBV21-1 counts as a pseudogene. This CDR3 is 16 amino acids long. The CDR3 region has the DNA TGTGCCAGCAGACACCTTACGACGCCAACTAATGAAAAACTGTTTTTT. This sequence encodes CASRHLTTPTNEKLFF.

The rearrangement links TRBV4-1 to TRBJ1-1; possible D gene TRBD1, 5 bases. Trimming stripped 3 bases from V and 0 bases from J, with 17 bases between. In germline, CDR1 is MGHRA, CDR2 YSYEKL. The CDR3 runs to 17 residues. In nucleotides, the CDR3 is TGCGCCAGCAGCCAGGGGCCCGAATCGGGGGTGAACACTGAAGCTTTCTTT. Translated, it gives CASSQGPESGVNTEAFF.

This chain links TRBV6-6 with TRBJ2-1; D may be TRBD2 (6 bases). Germline CDR1 is MNHNY and CDR2 is SVGAGI (reference sequence). CDR3 length equals 15 residues. The V gene lost 5 bases and the J gene lost 4 bases, with 15 bases spanning the gap. The CDR3 DNA follows: TGTGCCAGCAGTGTCCGACTAGTTGGATACAATGAGCAGTTCTTC. Protein: CASSVRLVGYNEQFF.

The J gene is TRBJ2-1, the V gene TRBV6-5; TRBD1 aligns across 9 bases. Germline lookup yields CDR1 MNHEY and CDR2 SVGAGI. This CDR3 contains 15 residues. V lost 6 bases and J lost 5; bases outside the gene matches: 8. The CDR3 is CASSPGTGPHNEQFF. CDR3 in DNA: TGTGCCAGCAGCCCCGGGACAGGGCCGCACAATGAGCAGTTCTTC.

V and J are TRBV11-2 and TRBJ2-1, with D possibly matching TRBD1 (6 bases). This CDR3 comprises 15 residues. V lost 0 bases and J lost 4, with 10 bases in between. CDR1 is SGHAT, CDR2 FQNNGV, per germline. For the CDR3, the DNA is TGTGCCAGCAGCTTAGATTCTACAGGGTACAATGAGCAGTTCTTC. This codes for CASSLDSTGYNEQFF.

The V gene is TRBV6-7, the J gene TRBJ2-5, with D possibly being TRBD2 (5 bases). TRBV6-7 is recorded as an ORF, its role being uncertain. CDR3 length: 17 residues. The germline V and J ends were trimmed by 2 bases and 5 bases, with 21 bases remaining between them. CDR3 loop: CASSYPSEARRRETQYF. The CDR3 DNA follows: TGTGCCAGCAGTTACCCCTCGGAGGCGCGGAGGCGGGAGACCCAGTACTTC.

The CDR3 spells CASSLAGEGTDTQYF. CDR3 nucleotide sequence: TGTGCCAGCAGTTTGGCAGGGGAGGGGACAGATACGCAGTATTTT. The chain employs TRBV28 and TRBJ2-3; TRBD2 is a possible D gene (7 bases). The V and J ends lost 3 bases and 3 bases respectively, with 13 bases between them. The CDR3 is 15 residues long. Germline V gene sequence: CDR1 MDHEN, CDR2 SYDVKM.

The rearrangement joins TRBV6-5 to TRBJ2-7, with 8 bases fitting TRBD1. V dropped 4 bases and J dropped 7; count of bases not matched to a gene: 9. In germline, CDR1 is MNHEY, CDR2 SVGAGI. The CDR3 contains 14 residues. CDR3: CASSSKDRVWEQYF. CDR3 in DNA: TGTGCCAGCAGTTCGAAGGACAGGGTTTGGGAGCAGTACTTC.

The gene calls are TRBV7-7 and TRBJ2-1; perhaps TRBD2 as D (6 bases). V was clipped by 2 bases and J by 2 bases, with 10 bases between them. This CDR3 region has 15 residues. Germline CDR1 and CDR2: SSHAT and FNYEAQ (reference sequence). The CDR3 coding sequence is TGTGCCAGCAGCTTACTTGCGGGGCCCTACAATGAGCAGTTCTTC. Residues: CASSLLAGPYNEQFF.

This clone was observed a single time. CDR3 protein: CASSFGQGGEQYF. Written as DNA, the CDR3 is TGTGCCAGCAGCTTTGGACAGGGTGGCGAGCAGTACTTC. This chain links TRBV11-3 with TRBJ2-7; 8 bases match TRBD1. The germline CDR1 and CDR2 sequences are SGHNT and YENEEA. The CDR3 extends over 13 amino acids. V lost 3 bases to trimming and J lost 6 bases; unmatched junction nucleotides: 4.

V usage is TRBV27 and J usage is TRBJ2-6; perhaps TRBD2 as D (7 bases). This CDR3 contains 16 residues. V lost 1 base and J lost 3, with 10 bases in between. Germline V gene data show CDR1 as MNHEY and CDR2 as SMNVEV (reference sequence). The CDR3 DNA reads TGTGCCAGCAGTTTATTAGGGGGGGTTGGGGCCAACGTCCTGACTTTC. The encoded protein is CASSLLGGVGANVLTF.

The chain joins TRBV7-2 to TRBJ1-2; TRBD1 matches at 12 bases. CDR1 and CDR2 from the germline V gene are SGHTA and FQGNSA. Losses at the gene ends were 5 bases for V and 4 bases for J; bases not matched to a gene: 5. The CDR3 is made up of 15 amino acids. CDR3 bases: TGTGCCAGCAGCGCGGGACAGGGGGCGATCTATGGCTACACCTTC. It specifies CASSAGQGAIYGYTF.

V usage is TRBV6-5 and J usage is TRBJ2-7; D gene unclear. The germline V gene has CDR1 MNHEY and CDR2 SVGAGI. The CDR3 extends over 16 amino acids. Trimming left V 0 bases short and J 5 bases short, with 17 bases between. Here the CDR3 reads CASSYSYEAVGHEQYF. CDR3 DNA: TGTGCCAGCAGTTACTCGTACGAGGCGGTAGGTCACGAGCAGTACTTC.

The genes are TRBV28 and TRBJ2-7; D is tentatively TRBD1 or TRBD2 (5 bases each). V shed 5 bases and J shed 6 bases, with 17 bases lying between them. This CDR3 region has 14 residues. CDR1 is MDHEN and CDR2 is SYDVKM in the germline V gene. CDR3 DNA sequence: TGTGCCAGCAGTCCCCTTCTGAGGGGCGGCGAGCAGTACTTC. This gives the protein CASSPLLRGGEQYF.

The rearrangement joins TRBV6-6 to TRBJ2-7; D is unresolved. Germline V CDR1 and CDR2: MNHNY, SVGAGI (reference sequence). This CDR3 spans 11 amino acids. The V end was cut by 5 bases, the J end by 3 bases, with 5 bases between. The CDR3 here is CASSTYYEQYF. The CDR3 DNA reads TGTGCCAGCAGTACCTACTACGAGCAGTACTTC.

This chain uses TRBV29-1 with TRBJ1-2; a weak D match, TRBD1 (5 bases). The V end was cut by 7 bases, the J end by 3 bases, with 15 bases between. Germline-derived CDR1 and CDR2 are SQVTM and ANQGSEA. The CDR3 is 13 amino acids. The CDR3 DNA sequence: TGCAGCGCCTCGGGGGGGGAAGACTATGGCTACACCTTC. Protein sequence: CSASGGEDYGYTF.

The gene calls are TRBV10-1 and TRBJ2-1; the D gene is possibly TRBD2 (6 bases). CDR1 and CDR2 from the germline V gene are WNHNN and SYGVQD (reference sequence). V lost 2 bases and J 4 bases, leaving 18 bases between the germline ends. The CDR3 loop spans 17 amino acids. CDR3 DNA sequence: TGCGCCAGCAGTGAGGGGGTAGGGCGGGAAGGGTACAATGAGCAGTTCTTC. It is translated as CASSEGVGREGYNEQFF.

The rearrangement links TRBV7-9 to TRBJ2-1; possible D gene TRBD2, 5 bases. This CDR3 has 13 residues. Germline values: CDR1 SEHNR, CDR2 FQNEAQ (reference sequence). V shed 2 bases and J shed 9 bases, with 11 bases lying between them. The CDR3 reads CASSLMAAGEQFF. DNA for the CDR3: TGTGCCAGCAGCTTAATGGCTGCGGGTGAGCAGTTCTTC.

The chain joins TRBV28 to TRBJ2-7; TRBD2 is a possible D gene (5 bases). V lost 6 bases and J lost 3, with 15 bases in between. CDR1 is MDHEN and CDR2 is SYDVKM in the germline V gene. The CDR3 covers 14 residues. In DNA form, the CDR3 reads TGTGCCAGCAGGTCGAGACTATCAGTCTACGAGCAGTACTTC. Translation: CASRSRLSVYEQYF. The full variable domain, in which reference TRBV28 and TRBJ2-7 provide the parts outside the CDR3, is DVKVTQSSRYLVKRTGEKVFLECVQDMDHENMFWYRQDPGLGLRLIYFSYDVKMKEKGDIPEGYSVSREKKERFSLILESASTNQTSMYLCASRSRLSVYEQYFGPGTRLTVT.

The chain has TRBV28 and TRBJ2-3, with D tentatively TRBD2 (5 bases). The germline V gene encodes CDR1 MDHEN and CDR2 SYDVKM. The germline V and J ends were trimmed by 6 bases and 1 base, with 17 bases remaining between them. The CDR3 is 16 amino acids. The CDR3 is CASRRTGERGTDTQYF. Written as DNA, the CDR3 is TGTGCCAGCAGGCGGACTGGGGAGAGGGGCACAGATACGCAGTATTTT.

The chain recombines TRBV27 with TRBJ1-1; D ambiguous. The V end lost 3 bases, the J end lost 1 base, and 6 bases lay between the germline ends. Looked up from germline, CDR1 is MNHEY and CDR2 is SMNVEV (reference sequence). This CDR3 region has 13 residues. The CDR3, as DNA: TGTGCCAGCAGTTTCACAGCGAACACTGAAGCTTTCTTT. Its translation is CASSFTANTEAFF.

The chain combines TRBV6-5 with TRBJ2-1; TRBD2 matches at 14 bases. The CDR3 spans 15 residues. Losses at the gene ends were 4 bases for V and 7 bases for J; bases not matched to a gene: 3. Per germline, CDR1 MNHEY and CDR2 SVGAGI. The CDR3 region is CASSSGLAGANEQFF. CDR3 DNA sequence: TGTGCCAGCAGTTCGGGACTAGCGGGAGCAAATGAGCAGTTCTTC.